These 27 T cell receptor beta chains originate from one sample sequenced in a study of blood T cell repertoires in COVID-19. Sequencing was performed with immunoSEQ multiplex PCR; in TCRdb, only in-frame clones are kept and a portion is missing. The sample carries approximately 170,000 clones, approximately 93% recorded once. Specimen: peripheral blood. These receptors came from a woman in her fifties or sixties with COVID-19, enrolled during active disease.

This sequence joins TRBV5-1 and TRBJ2-3; 13 bases are a match to TRBD2. Trimming cost V 7 bases and J 0 bases; bases outside gene matches: 8. Germline CDR1 SGHRS, CDR2 YFSETQ. The CDR3 is 17 amino acids. The CDR3 DNA follows: TGCGCCAGCCACCGACTAGCGGGGGGTCCTAGCACAGATACGCAGTATTTT. It yields the protein CASHRLAGGPSTDTQYF.

V is TRBV7-9 and J is TRBJ1-5; D ambiguous. This CDR3 is 15 amino acids long. The V end lost 2 bases, the J end lost 0 bases, and 8 bases lay between the germline ends. The V gene's germline CDR1 is SEHNR and CDR2 FQNEAQ (reference sequence). CDR3 sequence: CASSLTGNSNQPQHF. DNA of the CDR3: TGTGCCAGCAGCTTAACGGGAAATAGCAATCAGCCCCAGCATTTT.

This chain links TRBV14 with TRBJ1-2; D is uncertain. V shed 4 bases and J shed 7 bases, with 16 bases lying between them. CDR3 length: 14 residues. Germline-derived CDR1 and CDR2 are SGHDN and FVKESK. As DNA, the CDR3 is TGTGCCAGCAGCCTAGCGGGAGGTCGGCGTGGCTACACCTTC. Translating it yields CASSLAGGRRGYTF.

CDR3 protein: CAISDLSGGGTEAFF. CDR3 DNA sequence: TGTGCCATCAGTGATTTGAGCGGCGGAGGCACTGAAGCTTTCTTT. J is TRBJ1-1 and V is TRBV10-3; D remains unclear. CDR3 length equals 15 residues. CDR1 ENHRY and CDR2 SYGVKD come from the germline V gene. With 3 bases removed from V and 4 bases from J, the gap between germline ends came to 15 bases.

The chain employs TRBV7-9 and TRBJ1-3, with a possible D match to TRBD1 (5 bases). The CDR3 length is 12 residues. V was shortened by 2 bases and J by 11 bases, with 10 bases between the two germline ends. Germline lookup yields CDR1 SEHNR and CDR2 FQNEAQ (reference sequence). CDR3 region: CASSLLGEAIYF. Written as DNA, the CDR3 is TGTGCCAGCAGCTTACTAGGGGAGGCCATATATTTT.

The chain employs TRBV19 and TRBJ1-1; D remains unclear. Germline V gene sequence: CDR1 LNHDA, CDR2 SQIVND (reference sequence). The CDR3 is 17 amino acids. V was pared by 5 bases and J by 2 bases, with 21 bases between. The CDR3, as DNA: TGTGCCAGTAGTCCAGGATTTGCCATCCTTCTAAACACTGAAGCTTTCTTT. It translates to CASSPGFAILLNTEAFF.

This rearrangement joins TRBV7-9 to TRBJ1-1; the D is unclear. Germline V gene lookup returns CDR1 SEHNR and CDR2 FQNEAQ (reference sequence). The V and J ends lost 0 bases and 6 bases respectively, with 8 bases between them. CDR3 length: 13 residues. The CDR3, as DNA: TGTGCCAGCAGCTTAGCGGGCAGCCCTGAAGCTTTCTTT. The encoded protein is CASSLAGSPEAFF.

V and J are TRBV6-2 or TRBV6-3 and TRBJ2-7; no clear D. Trimming cost V 5 bases and J 0 bases, with 5 bases left between them. CDR3 length equals 12 residues. CDR1 and CDR2 (germline): MNHEY, SVGEGT. The CDR3 spells CASSLISYEQYF. The DNA of the CDR3 is TGTGCCAGCAGTCTTATCTCCTACGAGCAGTACTTC.

The V call is TRBV6-5, the J call TRBJ1-3; D perhaps matches TRBD1 (5 bases). V was pared by 6 bases and J by 0 bases, with 9 bases between. Germline V gene sequence: CDR1 MNHEY, CDR2 SVGAGI. CDR3 size: 14 residues. CDR3 sequence: CASSDSLSGNTIYF. In nucleotides, the CDR3 is TGTGCCAGCAGCGACAGCCTCTCTGGAAACACCATATATTTT.

The rearrangement uses TRBV19 and TRBJ1-5; the D gene is possibly TRBD1 (6 bases). Looked up from germline, CDR1 is LNHDA and CDR2 is SQIVND (reference sequence). The CDR3 totals 19 residues. Trimming pared 7 bases from V and 0 bases from J, leaving 25 bases between. The CDR3 nucleotides are TGTGCCAGTACCAAAGTCTGGGGGAGGGGGATCTATAGCAATCAGCCCCAGCATTTT. Its protein is CASTKVWGRGIYSNQPQHF.

This sequence joins TRBV30 and TRBJ2-7, with D hard to call. The CDR3 spans 11 residues. Trimming cost V 5 bases and J 4 bases, with 9 bases left between them. Germline values: CDR1 GTSNPN, CDR2 SVGIG (reference sequence). DNA of the CDR3: TGTGCCTGGGGTGACTTGTACGAGCAGTACTTC. This encodes CAWGDLYEQYF.

The gene calls are TRBV9 and TRBJ1-5; D unclear. Trimming stripped 3 bases from V and 7 bases from J, with 17 bases between. The CDR3 consists of 15 residues. Looked up from germline, CDR1 is SGDLS and CDR2 is YYNGEE. Written as DNA, the CDR3 is TGTGCCAGCAGCGCGGGGTACGAGTCCGAGCAGCCCCAGCATTTT. Protein sequence: CASSAGYESEQPQHF.

The chain joins TRBV4-1 to TRBJ1-5, with D hard to call. Trimming took off 3 bases at V and 5 bases at J, with 17 bases between the two ends. CDR1 is MGHRA and CDR2 is YSYEKL in the germline V gene. The CDR3 runs 16 residues. CDR3 region: CASSHGAGMEYQPQHF. Here the CDR3 DNA reads TGCGCCAGCAGCCACGGAGCCGGGATGGAATATCAGCCCCAGCATTTT.

The rearrangement links TRBV27 to TRBJ2-3; 10 bases fit TRBD2. Germline lookup yields CDR1 MNHEY and CDR2 SMNVEV (reference sequence). The trim removed 1 base at V and 9 bases at J, leaving 10 bases unmatched. The CDR3 has 16 amino acids. CDR3 in DNA: TGTGCCAGCAGTTTATACGCTAGCGGGGGCCCGACGACGCAGTATTTT. Residues: CASSLYASGGPTTQYF.

The chain recombines TRBV7-2 with TRBJ2-2; 10 bases match TRBD2. V gave up 4 bases and J gave up 5 bases; unmatched junction bases: 4. The germline V gene encodes CDR1 SGHTA and CDR2 FQGNSA. CDR3 size: 15 residues. The CDR3 loop is CASSSSGGDTGELFF. The CDR3 nucleotides read TGTGCCAGCAGCTCGAGCGGGGGGGATACCGGGGAGCTGTTTTTT.

The gene calls are TRBV18 and TRBJ1-5, with 10 nucleotides matching TRBD1. The CDR3 contains 15 residues. V lost 5 bases to trimming and J lost 5 bases; unmatched junction nucleotides: 6. Germline V CDR1 and CDR2: KGHSH, LQKENI. This chain's CDR3 is CASSLTGGSDQPQHF. The CDR3 nucleotides are TGTGCCAGCTCATTGACAGGGGGCTCCGATCAGCCCCAGCATTTT.

The rearrangement joins TRBV9 to TRBJ1-3; no clear D. This CDR3 contains 14 residues. V lost 0 bases, J lost 1 base, and 5 bases lay in between. Germline CDR1 SGDLS, CDR2 YYNGEE. The CDR3 coding sequence is TGTGCCAGCAGCGTAGCAATGTCTGGAAACACCATATATTTT. This translates into CASSVAMSGNTIYF.

The V and J genes are TRBV6-5 and TRBJ1-3; TRBD1 matches 7 bases. Trimming at V came to 0 bases and at J to 3 bases, leaving 2 bases not matched to a gene. The CDR3 is 15 residues long. Germline-derived CDR1 and CDR2 are MNHEY and SVGAGI. CDR3 amino acids: CASSYSDRSGNTIYF. CDR3 DNA: TGTGCCAGCAGTTACTCGGACAGGAGTGGAAACACCATATATTTT.

The chain is built from TRBV30 and TRBJ1-6; D might be TRBD1 (6 bases). V gave up 0 bases and J gave up 10 bases, with 19 bases separating them. This CDR3 has 16 amino acids. Germline CDR1 and CDR2: GTSNPN and SVGIG (reference sequence). This chain's CDR3 is CAWSVRGSQGISPLHF. Here the CDR3 DNA reads TGTGCCTGGAGTGTACGGGGCAGCCAGGGGATCTCACCCCTCCACTTT.

This chain joins TRBV5-6 and TRBJ2-1; 10 bases match TRBD1. CDR1 and CDR2 (germline): SGHDT, YYEEEE. The CDR3 length is 17 residues. Trimming at V came to 4 bases and at J to 8 bases, leaving 15 bases not matched to a gene. CDR3 DNA sequence: TGTGCCAGCAGCCCGGGGACAGGGGCCGCGGAATACGATGAGCAGTTCTTC. Amino acid sequence: CASSPGTGAAEYDEQFF.

The chain links TRBV6-5 to TRBJ2-5; 9 bases are shared with TRBD1. CDR1 MNHEY and CDR2 SVGAGI come from the germline V gene. Unmatched junction bases numbered 6, after V lost 6 bases and J lost 10 bases. The CDR3 covers 12 residues. The DNA of the CDR3 is TGTGCCAGCAGAAGCGGGACAGGGAGCCAGTACTTC. This gives the protein CASRSGTGSQYF.

This clone was observed once. V and J are TRBV5-4 and TRBJ2-5; D remains unclear. Germline CDR1 reads SGHNT; CDR2 reads YYREEE (reference sequence). V lost 4 bases and J 3 bases, leaving 4 bases between the germline ends. The CDR3 runs to 11 residues. The CDR3 sequence is CASSLEETQYF. The CDR3 DNA sequence: TGTGCCAGCAGCCTCGAAGAGACCCAGTACTTC.

V and J are TRBV11-3 and TRBJ2-3; 12 positions agree with TRBD2. Trimming took 1 base from V and 2 from J; bases not matched to a gene: 1. Germline V gene lookup returns CDR1 SGHNT and CDR2 YENEEA. CDR3 size: 16 residues. In DNA, the CDR3 is TGTGCCAGCAGCTTAGGGACTAGCGGGGCCACAGATACGCAGTATTTT. Translation: CASSLGTSGATDTQYF.

The rearrangement links TRBV5-8 to TRBJ2-2; 12 bases agree with TRBD1. Per the germline V gene, CDR1 is SGHTS and CDR2 is YDEGEE. The V gene end was trimmed by 2 bases and the J gene end by 6 bases; junction bases not matched to a gene: 5. The CDR3 is made up of 16 amino acids. The CDR3 region has the DNA TGTGCCAGCAGCTTCCGGGACAGGGGGCATTCCGGGGAGCTGTTTTTT. It codes for CASSFRDRGHSGELFF.

The genes are TRBV5-1 and TRBJ1-1; 9 bases are a match to TRBD1. Germline V gene sequence: CDR1 SGHRS, CDR2 YFSETQ. V was pared by 0 bases and J by 10 bases, with 10 bases of the junction left unmatched. This CDR3 is 15 amino acids long. CDR3 in amino acids: CASSLAGLNRGRAFF. DNA for the CDR3: TGCGCCAGCAGCTTGGCAGGGCTTAACAGGGGGCGAGCTTTCTTT. Using reference TRBV5-1 and TRBJ1-1 for the parts outside the CDR3, the full variable domain is KAGVTQTPRYLIKTRGQQVTLSCSPISGHRSVSWYQQTPGQGLQFLFEYFSETQRNKGNFPGRFSGRQFSNSRSEMNVSTLELGDSALYLCASSLAGLNRGRAFFGQGTRLTVV.

This clone has more than one count but fewer than ten. The chain uses TRBV5-1 and TRBJ1-4, with D perhaps TRBD1 (5 bases). Between the trimmed V and J ends, which lost 0 bases and 3 bases, there was a span of 12 bases. Germline loops: CDR1 SGHRS, CDR2 YFSETQ. This CDR3 has 16 residues. CDR3 sequence reads: CASSLAVGVSNEKLFF. CDR3 in DNA: TGCGCCAGCAGCTTGGCGGTAGGGGTATCTAATGAAAAACTGTTTTTT.

This chain uses TRBV25-1 with TRBJ2-5; 10 bases line up with TRBD1. The germline gives CDR1 MGHDK, CDR2 SYGVNS. This CDR3 has 14 residues. V was clipped by 5 bases and J by 2 bases; unmatched bases: 2. The CDR3, as DNA: TGTGCCAGCAGTACGGGACAGGGGCAAGAGACCCAGTACTTC. Residues: CASSTGQGQETQYF.